This TCR beta chain was observed in a study of shared clonotypes between healthy human individuals. Study details: Per-donor plates numbered three CD4 naive, three CD4 memory, two CD8 naive and one CD8 memory.

There are 14 residues in the CDR3. Trimming pared 10 bases from V and 2 bases from J, leaving 18 bases between. Per germline, CDR1 MNHEY and CDR2 SMNVEV (reference sequence). Generated by immunoSEQ multiplex PCR, the TCRdb table keeps only in-frame clones and is missing some. The table includes about 2.5 million clones, about nine tenths detected once. This TCR came from a man aged 18 to 29 in good health. Some clones in this sample may be carry-over from other donors' samples. J is TRBJ2-7 and V is TRBV27; perhaps TRBD1 as D (5 bases). The sample was naive CD4+ T cells from PBMCs. Subset denoted: CD45RA+ positively selected. The CDR3 loop is CATRPSDKTYEQYF. The DNA for the CDR3 is TGTGCCACCCGACCCTCGGACAAAACCTACGAGCAGTACTTC.